The T cell receptor beta chain described here comes from a study of patients and donors after allogeneic stem cell transplantation. This CDR3 has 15 amino acids. The V and J ends lost 2 bases and 2 bases, in that order; junction bases with no gene match: 7. The germline gives CDR1 DFQATT, CDR2 SNEGSKA (reference sequence). Using its own MiXCR run on the RT-PCR reads, TCRdb lists one record per CDR3 protein. This table holds roughly 940,000 distinct CDR3 sequences, more than 15% found once. This clonotype was observed many times. Source material: blood, either unsorted or a sorted T cell fraction (not recorded which). The receptor's source is a human donor who was either an allogeneic HSCT recipient or a stem cell or donor lymphocyte infusion donor (not recorded which). It is not recorded whose cells these are; they may come from a transplant donor. The chain employs TRBV20-1 and TRBJ2-7, with 9 bases aligning to TRBD2. CDR3 protein: CSARQEASGTYEQYF. CDR3 nucleotide sequence: TGCAGTGCTAGACAGGAGGCTAGCGGGACCTACGAGCAGTACTTC.